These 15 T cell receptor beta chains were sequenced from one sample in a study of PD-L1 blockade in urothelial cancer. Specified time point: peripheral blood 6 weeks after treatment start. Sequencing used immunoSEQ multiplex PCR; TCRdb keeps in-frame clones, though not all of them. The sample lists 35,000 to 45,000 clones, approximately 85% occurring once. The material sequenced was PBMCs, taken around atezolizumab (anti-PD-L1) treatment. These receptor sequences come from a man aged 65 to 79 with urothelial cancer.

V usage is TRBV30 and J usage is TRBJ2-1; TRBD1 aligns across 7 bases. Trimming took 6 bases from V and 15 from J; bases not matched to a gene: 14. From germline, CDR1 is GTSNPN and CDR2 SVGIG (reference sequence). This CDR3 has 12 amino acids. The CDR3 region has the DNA TGTGCCTGCCCCTCATCCGGGACAGCGCGGTTCTTC. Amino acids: CACPSSGTARFF.

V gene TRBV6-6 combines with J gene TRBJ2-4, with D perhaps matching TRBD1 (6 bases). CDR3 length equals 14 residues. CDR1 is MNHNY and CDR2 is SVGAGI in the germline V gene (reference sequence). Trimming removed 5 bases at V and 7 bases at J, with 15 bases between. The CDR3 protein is CASSNLQGANIQYF. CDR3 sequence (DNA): TGTGCCAGCAGTAACTTACAGGGAGCTAACATTCAGTACTTC.

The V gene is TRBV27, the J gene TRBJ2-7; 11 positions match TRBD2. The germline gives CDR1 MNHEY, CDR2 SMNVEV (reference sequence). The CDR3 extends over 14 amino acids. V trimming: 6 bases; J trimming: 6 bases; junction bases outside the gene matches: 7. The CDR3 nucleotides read TGTGCCAGCAGACCGGGACTAGCGGTTTCCGAGCAGTACTTC. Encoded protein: CASRPGLAVSEQYF.

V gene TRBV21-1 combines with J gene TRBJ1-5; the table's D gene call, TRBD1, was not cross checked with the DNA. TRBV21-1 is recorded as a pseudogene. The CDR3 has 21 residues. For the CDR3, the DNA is TGTGCCAGCAGCCGTTGCCCTCACCGGGACAGGGAGGGACGGAGCAATCAGCCCCAGCATTTT. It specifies CASSRCPHRDREGRSNQPQHF.

The CDR3 region is CSAPRLNEAFF. CDR3 bases: TGCAGTGCTCCTAGACTAAATGAAGCTTTCTTT. The J gene is TRBJ1-1, the V gene TRBV20-1; D is ambiguous. Germline V gene sequence: CDR1 DFQATT, CDR2 SNEGSKA (reference sequence). Trimming took 5 bases from V and 7 from J, leaving 11 bases between them. There are 11 residues in the CDR3.

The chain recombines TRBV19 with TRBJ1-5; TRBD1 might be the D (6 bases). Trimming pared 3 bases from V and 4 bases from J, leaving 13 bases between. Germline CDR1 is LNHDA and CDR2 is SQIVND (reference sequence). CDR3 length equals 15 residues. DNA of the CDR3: TGTGCCAGTAGTATGGGGCAGGGGTGGAATCAGCCCCAGCATTTT. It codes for CASSMGQGWNQPQHF.

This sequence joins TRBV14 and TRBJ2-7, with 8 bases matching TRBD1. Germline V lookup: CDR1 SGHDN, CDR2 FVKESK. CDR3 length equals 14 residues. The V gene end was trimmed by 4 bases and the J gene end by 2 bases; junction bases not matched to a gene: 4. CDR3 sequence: CASSLYRGTYEQYF. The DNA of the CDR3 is TGTGCCAGCAGCCTATACAGGGGGACCTACGAGCAGTACTTC.

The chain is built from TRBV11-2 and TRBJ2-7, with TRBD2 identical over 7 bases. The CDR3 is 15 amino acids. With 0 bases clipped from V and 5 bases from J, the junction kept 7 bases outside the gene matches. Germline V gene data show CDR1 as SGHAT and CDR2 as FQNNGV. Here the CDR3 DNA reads TGTGCCAGCAGCTTAGATCTGCGGGAGACCCACGAGCAGTACTTC. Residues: CASSLDLRETHEQYF. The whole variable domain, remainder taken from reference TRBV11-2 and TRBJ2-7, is EAGVAQSPRYKIIEKRQSVAFWCNPISGHATLYWYQQILGQGPKLLIQFQNNGVVDDSQLPKDRFSAERLKGVDSTLKIQPAKLEDSAVYLCASSLDLRETHEQYFGPGTRLTVT.

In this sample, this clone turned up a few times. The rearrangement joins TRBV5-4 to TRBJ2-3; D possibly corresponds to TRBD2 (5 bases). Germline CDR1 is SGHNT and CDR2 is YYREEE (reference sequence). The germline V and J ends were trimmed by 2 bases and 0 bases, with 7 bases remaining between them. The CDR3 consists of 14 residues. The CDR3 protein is CASSFPGSTDTQYF. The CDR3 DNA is TGTGCCAGCAGCTTCCCGGGGAGCACAGATACGCAGTATTTT.

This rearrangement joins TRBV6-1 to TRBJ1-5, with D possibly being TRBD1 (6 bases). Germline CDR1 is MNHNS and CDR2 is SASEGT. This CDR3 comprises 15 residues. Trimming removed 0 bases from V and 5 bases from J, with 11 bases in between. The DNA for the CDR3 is TGTGCCAGCAGTGAAGCTGCCAGGGGATATCAGCCCCAGCATTTT. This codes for CASSEAARGYQPQHF.

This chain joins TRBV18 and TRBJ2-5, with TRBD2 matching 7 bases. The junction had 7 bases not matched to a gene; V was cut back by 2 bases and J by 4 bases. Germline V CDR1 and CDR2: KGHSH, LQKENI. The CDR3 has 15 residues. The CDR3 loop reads CASSPNTSAGETQYF. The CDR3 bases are TGTGCCAGCTCACCAAACACTAGCGCCGGAGAGACCCAGTACTTC.

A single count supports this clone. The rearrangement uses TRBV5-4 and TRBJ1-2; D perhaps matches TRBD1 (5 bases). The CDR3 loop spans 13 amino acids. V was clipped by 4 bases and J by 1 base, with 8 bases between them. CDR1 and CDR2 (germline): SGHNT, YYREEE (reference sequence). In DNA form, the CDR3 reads TGTGCCAGCAGCGCCGACAGTAACTATGGCTACACCTTC. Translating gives CASSADSNYGYTF.

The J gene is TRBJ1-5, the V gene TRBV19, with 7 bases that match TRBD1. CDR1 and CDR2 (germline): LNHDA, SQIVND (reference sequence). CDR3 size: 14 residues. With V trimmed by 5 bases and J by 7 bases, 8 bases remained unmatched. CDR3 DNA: TGTGCCAGTAGTTTACAGGGGATTAACCAGCCCCAGCATTTT. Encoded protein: CASSLQGINQPQHF. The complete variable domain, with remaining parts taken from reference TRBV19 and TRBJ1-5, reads DGGITQSPKYLFRKEGQNVTLSCEQNLNHDAMYWYRQDPGQGLRLIYYSQIVNDFQKGDIAEGYSVSREKKESFPLTVTSAQKNPTAFYLCASSLQGINQPQHFGDGTRLSIL.

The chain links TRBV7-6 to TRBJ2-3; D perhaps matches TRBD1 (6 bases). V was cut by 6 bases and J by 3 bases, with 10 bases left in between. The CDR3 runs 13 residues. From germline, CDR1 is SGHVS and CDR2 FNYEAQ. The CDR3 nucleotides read TGTGCCAGCAGTACAGGGTTTACAGATACGCAGTATTTT. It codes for CASSTGFTDTQYF. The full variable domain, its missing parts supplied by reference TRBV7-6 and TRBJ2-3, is GAGVSQSPRYKVTKRGQDVALRCDPISGHVSLYWYRQALGQGPEFLTYFNYEAQQDKSGLPNDRFSAERPEGSISTLTIQRTEQRDSAMYRCASSTGFTDTQYFGPGTRLTVL.

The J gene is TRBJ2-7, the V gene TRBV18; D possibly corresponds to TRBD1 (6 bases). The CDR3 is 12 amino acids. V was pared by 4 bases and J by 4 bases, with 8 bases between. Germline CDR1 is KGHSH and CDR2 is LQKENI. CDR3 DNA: TGTGCCAGCTCACTTGGACAGTACGAGCAGTACTTC. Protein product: CASSLGQYEQYF.